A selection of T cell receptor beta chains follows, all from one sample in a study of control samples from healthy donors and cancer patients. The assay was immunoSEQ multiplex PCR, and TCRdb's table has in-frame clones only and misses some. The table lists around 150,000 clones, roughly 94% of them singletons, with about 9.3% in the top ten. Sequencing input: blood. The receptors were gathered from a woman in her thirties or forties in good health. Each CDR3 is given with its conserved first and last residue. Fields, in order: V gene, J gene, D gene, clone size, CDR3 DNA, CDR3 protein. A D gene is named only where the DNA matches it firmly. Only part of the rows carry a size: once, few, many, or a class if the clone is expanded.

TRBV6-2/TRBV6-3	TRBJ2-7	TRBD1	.	TGTGCCAGCAGTTACCGGACAGGGTTCTACGAGCAGTACTTC	CASSYRTGFYEQYF
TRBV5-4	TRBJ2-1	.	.	TGTGCCAGCAGCTTGGATTTAGGGAACAATGAGCAGTTCTTC	CASSLDLGNNEQFF
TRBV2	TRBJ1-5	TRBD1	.	TGTGCCAGCAGTTCGGACAGGGAGGTTCAGCCCCAGCATTTT	CASSSDREVQPQHF
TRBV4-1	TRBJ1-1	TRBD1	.	TGCGCCAGCAGCCTGCCCACCCGGGACAGCAACACTGAAGCTTTCTTT	CASSLPTRDSNTEAFF
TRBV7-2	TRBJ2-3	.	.	TGTGCCAGCAGCTTAGGAGGGCGCGGAATCACAGATACGCAGTATTTT	CASSLGGRGITDTQYF
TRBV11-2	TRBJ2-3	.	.	TGTGCCAGCAGCTTATGGGGCAGGGACCCAGATACGCAGTATTTT	CASSLWGRDPDTQYF
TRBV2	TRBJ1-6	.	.	TGTGCCGGCCACCGGGATAATTCACCCCTCCACTTT	CAGHRDNSPLHF
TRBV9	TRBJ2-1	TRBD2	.	TGTGCCAGCAGCGGCGTCCTAGCGGGAGTTTCTGAGCAGTTCTTC	CASSGVLAGVSEQFF
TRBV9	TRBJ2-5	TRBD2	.	TGTGCCAGCAGCGTGGGGAGGGCACCGGAGACCCAGTACTTC	CASSVGRAPETQYF
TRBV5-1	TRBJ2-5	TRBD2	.	TGCGCCAGCAGCTCAGGACTAGCGGGCCGCCAAGAGACCCAGTACTTC	CASSSGLAGRQETQYF
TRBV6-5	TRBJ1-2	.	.	TGTGCCAGCAGGAAGGGATCCTCTAATAAGGATGGCTACACCTTC	CASRKGSSNKDGYTF
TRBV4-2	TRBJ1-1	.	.	TGTGCCAGCAGCCAAGAAGAGCTACAGGCCACTGAAGCTTTCTTT	CASSQEELQATEAFF
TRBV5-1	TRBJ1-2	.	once	TGCGCCAGCAGCTCTGGAGGGGGCTATGGCTACACCTTC	CASSSGGGYGYTF
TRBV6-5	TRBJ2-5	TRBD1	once	TGTGCCAGCACCCTGACAGGGTCGGAGACCCAGTACTTC	CASTLTGSETQYF
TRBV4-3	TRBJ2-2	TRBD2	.	TGCGCCAGCAGCCAATGGGGGCTAGCGGGGGCGGGGACCGGGGAGCTGTTTTTT	CASSQWGLAGAGTGELFF
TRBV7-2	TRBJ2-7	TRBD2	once	TGTGCCAGCAGCCGGGGGCTGGGGACTAGCGATTCCTACGAGCAGTACTTC	CASSRGLGTSDSYEQYF
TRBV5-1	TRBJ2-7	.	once	TGCGCCAGCAGCTTGGACTTGGGAGGATATTACGAGCAGTACTTC	CASSLDLGGYYEQYF
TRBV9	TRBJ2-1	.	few	TGTGCCAGCAGCGCTCCAACGGGAGGGGGCCAATACAATGAGCAGTTCTTC	CASSAPTGGGQYNEQFF
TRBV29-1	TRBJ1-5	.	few	TGCAGCGTCCATGACCCGAATCAGCCCCAGCATTTT	CSVHDPNQPQHF
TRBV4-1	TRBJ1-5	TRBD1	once	TGCGCCAGCAGCCAAGGCGGGACAGGGTTACAGCCCCAGCATTTT	CASSQGGTGLQPQHF
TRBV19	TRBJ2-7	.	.	TGTGCCAGTAGTACCTCCGACACGGGCTCCTACGAGCAGTACTTC	CASSTSDTGSYEQYF
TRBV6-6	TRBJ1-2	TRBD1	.	TGTGCCAGCAGCCGGGGACAGGGAAACTATGGCTACACCTTC	CASSRGQGNYGYTF
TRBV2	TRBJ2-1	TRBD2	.	TGTGCCAGCAGTGGACTAGCGGGGCATAAGCAGTTCTTC	CASSGLAGHKQFF
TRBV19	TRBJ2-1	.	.	TGTGCCAGTAGTATACTTTATTCAATAGCGGCGGGACATGAGCAGTTCTTC	CASSILYSIAAGHEQFF
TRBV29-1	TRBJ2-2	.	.	TGCAGCGTTGAAGAAGTATTCGATCAGAGGGCCGGGGAGCTGTTTTTT	CSVEEVFDQRAGELFF
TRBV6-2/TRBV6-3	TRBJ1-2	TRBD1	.	TGTGCCAGCAGTGTGACAGGGGGTGCCTATGGCTACACCTTC	CASSVTGGAYGYTF
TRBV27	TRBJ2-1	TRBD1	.	TGTGCCAGCAGTTTCCTGCTCGGGACAGGGTCCTCCTACAATGAGCAGTTCTTC	CASSFLLGTGSSYNEQFF
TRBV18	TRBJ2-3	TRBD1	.	TGTGCCAGCTCACCGGACAGGGGGGATACGCAGTATTTT	CASSPDRGDTQYF
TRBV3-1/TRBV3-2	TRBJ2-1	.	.	TGTGCCAGCAGAGGCGGACAGCACGAGCAGTTCTTC	CASRGGQHEQFF
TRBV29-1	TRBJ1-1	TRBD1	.	TGCAGCGCCAACCGGGACAGGGGTAGCTCTGAAGCTTTCTTT	CSANRDRGSSEAFF
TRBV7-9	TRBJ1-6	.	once	TGTGCCATCGGGACGTCCGCTAATTCACCCCTCCACTTT	CAIGTSANSPLHF
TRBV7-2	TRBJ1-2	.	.	TGTGCCAGCAGCTTAGGAGCAGGCTCGGGGTATGGCTACACCTTC	CASSLGAGSGYGYTF
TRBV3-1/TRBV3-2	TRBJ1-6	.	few	TGTGCCAGCAGCCAAGGGACGGTTAATTCACCCCTCCACTTT	CASSQGTVNSPLHF
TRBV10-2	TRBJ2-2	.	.	TGCGCCGGCGCCCCAGTGGGTGAGGGCCGGGACACCGGGGAGCTGTTTTTT	CAGAPVGEGRDTGELFF
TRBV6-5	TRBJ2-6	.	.	TGTGCCAGCAGCTTTCCTGGGGCCAACGTCCTGACTTTC	CASSFPGANVLTF
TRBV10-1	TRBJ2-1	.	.	TGCGCCAGCAGTGCGGGAGCCGTCTACAATGAGCAGTTCTTC	CASSAGAVYNEQFF
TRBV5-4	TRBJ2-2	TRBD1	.	TGTGCCAGCAGCTCGACAGGGCGAAACACCGGGGAGCTGTTTTTT	CASSSTGRNTGELFF
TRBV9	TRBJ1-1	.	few	TGTGCCAGCAGCGTGGCCCTGACCACTGAAGCTTTCTTT	CASSVALTTEAFF
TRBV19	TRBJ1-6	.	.	TGTGCCAGTAGTATAGACCCGGGAAAGAATTCACCCCTCCACTTT	CASSIDPGKNSPLHF
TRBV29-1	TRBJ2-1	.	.	TGCAGCGTCACAACGATACAGGTTTACAATGAGCAGTTCTTC	CSVTTIQVYNEQFF
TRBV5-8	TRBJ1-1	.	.	TGTGCCAGCAGCCGTAGGGGGGTGAACACTGAAGCTTTCTTT	CASSRRGVNTEAFF
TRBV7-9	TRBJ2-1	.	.	TGTGCCAGCAGCTATAGCATGGGTCTTCACAATGAGCAGTTCTTC	CASSYSMGLHNEQFF